Included here is one TCR beta chain sequence, with context. The data stem from a study of blood T cell repertoires in COVID-19. Study-wide context: Donors in the United States, Italy and Spain gave samples during acute or convalescent COVID-19. Sources were T cells, B-cell-depleted T cells, or PBMCs; the material itself was cDNA or gDNA.

The CDR3 sequence is 13 residues long. Per the germline V gene, CDR1 is KGHSH and CDR2 is LQKENI. V was clipped by 3 bases and J by 11 bases, with 11 bases between them. In the original processing: The authors estimated nucleated cell counts from reference gene primer amplification. Some clones are missing from TCRdb's copy, which holds only in-frame ones; the method was immunoSEQ multiplex PCR. That table furnishes V, J and clone size, whereas the DNA furnished D and trimming. The data contain about 300,000 clones, approximately 89% of them singletons. The source of this sequence is a woman in her 30s who had recovered from COVID-19. The sequenced material came from peripheral blood. The chain employs TRBV18 and TRBJ1-6; a weak D match, TRBD1 (6 bases). The CDR3 loop is CASSPGQGTPLHF. The CDR3 nucleotides read TGTGCCAGCTCACCTGGCCAGGGGACACCCCTCCACTTT.